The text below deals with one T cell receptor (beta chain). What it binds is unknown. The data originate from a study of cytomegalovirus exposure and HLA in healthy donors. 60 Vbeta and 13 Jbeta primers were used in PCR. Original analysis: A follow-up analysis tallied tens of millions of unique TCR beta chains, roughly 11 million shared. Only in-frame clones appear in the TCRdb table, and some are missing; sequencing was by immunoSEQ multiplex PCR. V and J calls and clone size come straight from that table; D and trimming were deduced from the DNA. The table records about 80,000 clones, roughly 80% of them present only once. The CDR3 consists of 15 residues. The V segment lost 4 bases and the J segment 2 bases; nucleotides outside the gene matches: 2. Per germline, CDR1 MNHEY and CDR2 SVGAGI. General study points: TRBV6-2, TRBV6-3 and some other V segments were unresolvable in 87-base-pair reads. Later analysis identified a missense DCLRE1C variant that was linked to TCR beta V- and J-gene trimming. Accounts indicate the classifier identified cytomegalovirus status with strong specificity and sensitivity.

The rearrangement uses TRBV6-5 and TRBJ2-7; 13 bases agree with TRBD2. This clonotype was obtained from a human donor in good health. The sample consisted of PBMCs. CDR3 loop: CASSSGTSGAYEQYF. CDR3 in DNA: TGTGCCAGCAGTTCTGGGACTAGCGGGGCCTACGAGCAGTACTTC.